The T cell receptor beta chain under discussion was sequenced for a study of cytomegalovirus exposure and HLA in healthy donors. The junction had 9 bases not matched to a gene; V was cut back by 4 bases and J by 6 bases. Germline lookup yields CDR1 SGDLS and CDR2 YYNGEE. The CDR3 has 14 amino acids. Profiling relied on immunoSEQ multiplex PCR, and the TCRdb table lists in-frame clones only, not all of them. This table holds approximately 120,000 clones, roughly 89% found once. The sequence came from a woman aged 18-29 years in good health and CMV-seronegative. V and J are TRBV9 and TRBJ1-1; 7 bases are shared with TRBD1. Sequenced material: PBMCs. The CDR3 nucleotides read TGTGCCAGCAGCCCGGAAGTCGGGACAGCTGAAGCTTTCTTT. Amino acids: CASSPEVGTAEAFF.